This TCR beta chain appears in the sequencing data of a study of vaccination and CD4 T cells after COVID-19 (dated 2022 in TCRdb). For the study in its entirety: Convalescent patients had a positive SARS-CoV-2 result on nasal swab PCR, and of these patients, about ten had mild disease and one had severe disease. In the convalescent cohort there were six males and four females, among whom were two Hispanic individuals, seven Caucasians, two Asians and one multiracial person. Post-COVID blood samples from convalescent patients were collected a median of roughly 100 days after diagnosis, with a range of about 30 to 170 days. Post-vaccine blood samples were obtained a median of approximately 70 days after the second vaccine dose, with a range of roughly 13 to 250 days. In roughly nine COVID-19 convalescent patients and a few infection-naive healthy vaccine recipients, the spike-specific CD4+ TCR repertoire before mRNA vaccination was compared with the repertoire after mRNA vaccination. For a few convalescent patients, samples were collected at an early post-vaccination timepoint (day 14) as well as at a late post-vaccination timepoint (days 161 to 241). Each participant got two doses of either the Pfizer-BioNTech BNT162b2 vaccine (n=8) or the Moderna mRNA-1273 vaccine (n=2). What the research found in general, with its limitations: In convalescent patients, a median 86.3% of post-vaccine SARS-CoV-2-reactive clones were detected only after vaccination, suggesting vaccine-specific priming. Of the vaccine-specific clones found in convalescent patients, nearly all (304 of 307) were mono-reactive for SARS-CoV-2 spike instead of being cross-reactive with common cold coronaviruses. An increase in the median number of SARS-CoV-2-reactive clonotypes from more than 20 after infection to roughly 38 after vaccination was observed, but the change was not found to be significant. Relatively few convalescent patients were included in the study, and early timepoints after natural infection were not analyzed.

Details on this clonotype: Its binding antigen is unknown. No much larger clone is present one base from it, and per-base qualities are unavailable.

In the germline V gene, CDR1 corresponds to MNHEY and CDR2 to SVGAGI. V loses 0 bases at its end and J loses 1 base; junction bases beyond the gene matches: 2. The CDR3 starts with the cysteine, ends with the phenylalanine, and has 16 residues. The read is trimmed to its CDR3 DNA, 48 bases read in frame from base 1. This specimen's time point label, interpreted: late sampling 161 to 241 days after vaccination in three convalescent patients. The positive SARS-CoV-2 PCR tests of the convalescent patients were dated from March to December 2020, before the Alpha, Beta and Delta variants emerged in the United States. Ficoll-Paque Plus gradient centrifugation was used to isolate PBMCs from whole blood, and the isolated PBMCs were then either used fresh or cryopreserved at -140C. Library preparation used PCR. TCRdb lists the instrument as Illumina iSeq 100. The original pipeline was this. Non-productive sequences were removed, and CDR3s that did not start with C, did not end with F or W, or were shorter than 7 amino acids were discarded. CDR3 homology was assessed with Levenshtein distances (stringdist) and unrooted phylogenetic trees (ape) in R version 3.6.1. TCRdb passed the public sequencing reads through fastp at Q25 and MiXCR, retaining productive beta sequences. Here each entry gathers all rows of one CDR3 protein and keeps the most common genes and DNA. These V and J calls derive from TCRdb rather than the authors' analysis. For this sample the table gives some 33,000 distinct CDR3 sequences, of which about 35% were detected only once. Jointly, the top ten make up approximately 5% of the sample.

This sequence uses TRBV6-5 and TRBJ2-3; 9 middle bases align to TRBD2. Sequencing was performed on CD4+ T cells from blood, taken about 7 months after SARS-CoV-2 vaccination. This receptor was identified in a human donor who had recovered from COVID-19. The nucleotide sequence is given as TGTGCCAGCAGTTACTCAAAGCGGGGGGGCACAGATACGCAGTATTTT. Its amino acids are CASSYSKRGGTDTQYF.